These 14 T cell receptor beta chains came from one sample sequenced in a study of control samples from healthy donors and cancer patients. The data were produced by immunoSEQ multiplex PCR, yet TCRdb's version contains in-frame clones alone and is incomplete. The sample has tens of thousands of clones; around nine tenths are singletons. Sequenced material: blood. All receptors derive from a man between 50 and 59 years old in good health.

The rearrangement joins TRBV6-5 to TRBJ2-5, with 7 bases that match TRBD2. Germline CDR1 reads MNHEY; CDR2 reads SVGAGI. Unmatched junction bases numbered 11, after V lost 2 bases and J lost 5 bases. The CDR3 consists of 16 residues. CDR3 region: CASSYSLSTSRETQYF. The CDR3 DNA reads TGTGCCAGCAGTTACAGTCTCTCGACTAGCCGGGAGACCCAGTACTTC.

The rearrangement uses TRBV7-9 and TRBJ1-2; unclear D gene. Germline assignment: CDR1 SEHNR and CDR2 FQNEAQ (reference sequence). The CDR3 has 13 residues. V lost 5 bases, J lost 0 bases, and 7 bases lay in between. The CDR3 bases are TGTGCCAGCAGCCCGCGAGCTAACTATGGCTACACCTTC. Translation gives CASSPRANYGYTF.

V is TRBV11-2 and J is TRBJ1-5; D ambiguous. This CDR3 has 13 residues. V lost 6 bases to trimming and J lost 3 bases, with 9 bases between them. Germline CDR1 is SGHAT and CDR2 is FQNNGV. CDR3 sequence reads: CASSWTVNQPQHF. CDR3 nucleotides: TGTGCCAGCAGTTGGACGGTCAATCAGCCCCAGCATTTT.

This CDR3 is CASSRGNSYEQYF. DNA of the CDR3: TGTGCCAGCAGCCGCGGGAACTCCTACGAGCAGTACTTC. The V gene is TRBV27, the J gene TRBJ2-7; TRBD2 is a possible D gene (6 bases). The CDR3 extends over 13 amino acids. Trimming removed 6 bases at V and 0 bases at J, with 9 bases between. CDR1 and CDR2 from the germline V gene are MNHEY and SMNVEV (reference sequence).

This chain joins TRBV6-5 and TRBJ1-1; D is possibly TRBD1 (6 bases). CDR1 and CDR2 (germline): MNHEY, SVGAGI. The CDR3 is 15 residues long. Trimming removed 6 bases from V and 7 bases from J, with 21 bases in between. The CDR3, as DNA: TGTGCCAGCAGGGATTATGGAGGACAGAGTGTTGAAGCTTTCTTT. This encodes CASRDYGGQSVEAFF.

The CDR3 is CASSSGQGAFF. In nucleotides, the CDR3 is TGTGCCAGCAGTTCGGGACAGGGAGCTTTCTTT. The rearrangement links TRBV12-3 or TRBV12-4 to TRBJ1-1; 9 bases line up with TRBD1. CDR3 length equals 11 residues. V shed 4 bases, J shed 10 bases, and the junction held 1 base outside the gene matches.

The chain employs TRBV11-2 and TRBJ2-7, with D perhaps TRBD1 (6 bases). The CDR3 is made up of 11 amino acids. Germline CDR1 SGHAT, CDR2 FQNNGV. Trimming pared 3 bases from V and 6 bases from J, leaving 6 bases between. The CDR3: CASSLDSEQYF. The CDR3 DNA sequence: TGTGCCAGCAGCTTGGACAGCGAGCAGTACTTC.

The chain joins TRBV27 to TRBJ1-6, with a possible D match to TRBD1 (6 bases). The CDR3 is made up of 15 amino acids. Trimming removed 5 bases at V and 7 bases at J, with 15 bases between. Germline-derived CDR1 and CDR2 are MNHEY and SMNVEV (reference sequence). In nucleotides, the CDR3 is TGTGCCAGCAGTCCAGTACAGGGTGGGAATTCACCCCTCCACTTT. Its protein product is CASSPVQGGNSPLHF.

The chain has TRBV11-3 and TRBJ2-3; D may match TRBD1 or TRBD2 (7 bases each). The CDR3 has 15 amino acids. From germline, CDR1 is SGHNT and CDR2 YENEEA. V was cut by 5 bases and J by 0 bases, with 12 bases left in between. CDR3: CASSPGGGSTDTQYF. Written as DNA, the CDR3 is TGTGCCAGCAGCCCAGGGGGGGGGAGCACAGATACGCAGTATTTT.

The chain is built from TRBV6-1 and TRBJ1-3; TRBD1 matches 7 bases. The trim removed 6 bases at V and 8 bases at J, leaving 7 bases unmatched. Germline V gene sequence: CDR1 MNHNS, CDR2 SASEGT. This CDR3 spans 13 amino acids. The CDR3, as DNA: TGTGCCAGCAGCCACAGGGGAGGGGACACCATATATTTT. Encoded protein: CASSHRGGDTIYF.

Written as DNA, the CDR3 is TGTGCCAGCACAGGGGTCACAGATACGCAGTATTTT. This gives the protein CASTGVTDTQYF. The chain links TRBV12-3 or TRBV12-4 to TRBJ2-3, with D possibly being TRBD1 (6 bases). The V gene lost 7 bases and the J gene lost 2 bases, with 7 bases spanning the gap. This CDR3 is 12 amino acids long.

This sequence joins TRBV5-1 and TRBJ1-2; D is unclear. The CDR3 has 17 amino acids. Germline loops: CDR1 SGHRS, CDR2 YFSETQ. Trimming shortened V by 2 bases and J by 8 bases, and 25 bases separated the two germline ends. The CDR3: CASSFSVGSARPRGYTF. The CDR3 DNA reads as TGCGCCAGCAGCTTTAGCGTGGGCTCCGCCCGCCCGCGGGGCTACACCTTC. Full variable domain (remainder filled in from reference TRBV5-1 and TRBJ1-2): KAGVTQTPRYLIKTRGQQVTLSCSPISGHRSVSWYQQTPGQGLQFLFEYFSETQRNKGNFPGRFSGRQFSNSRSEMNVSTLELGDSALYLCASSFSVGSARPRGYTFGSGTRLTVV.

The chain carries TRBV23-1 and TRBJ2-7; weak D call: TRBD1 (6 bases). TRBV23-1 is noted as an ORF with a role that remains uncertain. V was shortened by 11 bases and J by 1 base, with 15 bases between the two germline ends. CDR3 length: 13 amino acids. The CDR3 spells CAGFIQGSYEQYF. In DNA form, the CDR3 reads TGCGCCGGATTTATACAGGGTTCCTACGAGCAGTACTTC.

This clone has only a few counts. This chain connects TRBV6-5 to TRBJ2-2, with D hard to call. In germline, CDR1 is MNHEY, CDR2 SVGAGI. The CDR3 runs to 13 residues. Deletions cut 6 bases from V and 6 bases from J, with 11 bases between. CDR3 protein: CASRDYKSGELFF. The CDR3 DNA reads TGTGCCAGCAGGGATTATAAGTCCGGGGAGCTGTTTTTT.